The TCR beta chain described here comes from a study of blood T cell repertoires in COVID-19. Profiling relied on immunoSEQ multiplex PCR, and the TCRdb table lists in-frame clones only, not all of them. The sample contains over 55,000 clones, roughly 87% of which appear only once. While infection was still active, Seattle patients were enrolled and then followed longitudinally. This clone was observed a single time. The CDR3 totals 12 residues. Trimming removed 5 bases from V and 4 bases from J, with 12 bases in between. Germline assignment: CDR1 SQVTM and CDR2 ANQGSEA. Sequencing was performed on peripheral blood. The rearrangement links TRBV29-1 to TRBJ2-7, with no clear D. This receptor was identified in a woman of 80 years or more with COVID-19, enrolled during active disease. As DNA, the CDR3 is TGCAGCGTTCGTAACAGCCTTTACGAGCAGTACTTC. It is translated as CSVRNSLYEQYF.